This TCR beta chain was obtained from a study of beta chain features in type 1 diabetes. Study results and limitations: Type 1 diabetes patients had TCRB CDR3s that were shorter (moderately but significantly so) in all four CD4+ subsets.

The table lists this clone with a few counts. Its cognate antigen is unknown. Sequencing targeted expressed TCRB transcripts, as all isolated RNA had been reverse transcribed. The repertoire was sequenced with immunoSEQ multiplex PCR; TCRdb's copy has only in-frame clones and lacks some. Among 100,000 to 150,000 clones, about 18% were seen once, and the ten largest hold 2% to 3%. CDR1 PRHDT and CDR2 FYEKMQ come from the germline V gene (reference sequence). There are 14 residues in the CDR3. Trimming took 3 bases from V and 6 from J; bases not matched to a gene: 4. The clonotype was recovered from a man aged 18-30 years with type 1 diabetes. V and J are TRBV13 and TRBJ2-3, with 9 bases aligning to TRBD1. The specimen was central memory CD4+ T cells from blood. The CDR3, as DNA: TGTGCCAGCAGCTTTGGACAGGGGTTCGATACGCAGTATTTT. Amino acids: CASSFGQGFDTQYF. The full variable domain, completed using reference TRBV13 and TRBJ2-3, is AAGVIQSPRHLIKEKRETATLKCYPIPRHDTVYWYQQGPGQDPQFLISFYEKMQSDKGSIPDRFSAQQFSDYHSELNMSSLELGDSALYFCASSFGQGFDTQYFGPGTRLTVL.